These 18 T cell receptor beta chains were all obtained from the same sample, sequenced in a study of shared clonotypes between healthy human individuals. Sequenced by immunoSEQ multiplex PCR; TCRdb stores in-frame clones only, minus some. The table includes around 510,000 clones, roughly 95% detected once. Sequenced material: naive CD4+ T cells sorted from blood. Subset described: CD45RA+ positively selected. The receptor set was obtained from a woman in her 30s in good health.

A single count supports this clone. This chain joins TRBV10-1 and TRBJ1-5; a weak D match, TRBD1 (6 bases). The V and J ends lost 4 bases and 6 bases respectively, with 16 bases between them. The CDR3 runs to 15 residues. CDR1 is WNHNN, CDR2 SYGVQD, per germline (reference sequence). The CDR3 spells CASSGQEGPFQPQHF. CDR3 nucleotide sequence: TGCGCCAGCAGTGGACAGGAGGGTCCTTTTCAGCCCCAGCATTTT.

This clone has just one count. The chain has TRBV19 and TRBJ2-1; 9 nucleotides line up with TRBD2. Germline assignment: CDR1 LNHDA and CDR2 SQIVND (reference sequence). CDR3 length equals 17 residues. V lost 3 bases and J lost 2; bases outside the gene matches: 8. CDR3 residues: CASSISVAGGPYNEQFF. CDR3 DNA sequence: TGTGCCAGTAGTATCTCAGTGGCGGGAGGGCCCTACAATGAGCAGTTCTTC.

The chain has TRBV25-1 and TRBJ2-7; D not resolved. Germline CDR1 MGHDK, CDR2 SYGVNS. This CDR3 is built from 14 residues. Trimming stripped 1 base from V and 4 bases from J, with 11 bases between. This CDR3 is CASSELATVYEQYF. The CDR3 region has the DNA TGTGCCAGCAGTGAATTGGCTACCGTATACGAGCAGTACTTC.

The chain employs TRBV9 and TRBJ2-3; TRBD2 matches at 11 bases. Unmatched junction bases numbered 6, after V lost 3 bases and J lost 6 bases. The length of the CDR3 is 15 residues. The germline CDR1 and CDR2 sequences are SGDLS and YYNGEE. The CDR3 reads CASSARLAGKDTQYF. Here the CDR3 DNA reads TGTGCCAGCAGCGCGCGACTAGCGGGAAAGGATACGCAGTATTTT.

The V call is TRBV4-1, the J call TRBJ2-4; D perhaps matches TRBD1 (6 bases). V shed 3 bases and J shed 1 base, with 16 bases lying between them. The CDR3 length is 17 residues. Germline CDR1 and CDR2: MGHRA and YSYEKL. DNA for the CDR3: TGCGCCAGCAGCCAGGTGCAGTGGGGGCATGCCAAAAACATTCAGTACTTC. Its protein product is CASSQVQWGHAKNIQYF.

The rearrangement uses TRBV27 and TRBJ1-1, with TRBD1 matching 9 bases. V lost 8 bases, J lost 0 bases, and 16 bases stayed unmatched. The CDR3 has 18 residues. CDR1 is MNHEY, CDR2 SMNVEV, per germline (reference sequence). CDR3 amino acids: CASSPTVGQGFMNTEAFF. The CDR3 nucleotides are TGTGCCAGCTCACCTACGGTGGGACAGGGTTTTATGAACACTGAAGCTTTCTTT.

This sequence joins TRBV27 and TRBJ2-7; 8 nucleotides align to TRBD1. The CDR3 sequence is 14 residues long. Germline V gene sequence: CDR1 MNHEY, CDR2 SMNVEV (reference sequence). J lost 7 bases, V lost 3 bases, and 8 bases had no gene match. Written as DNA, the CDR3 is TGTGCCAGCAGTTTGGGGCAGGGGGCTAGGGAGCAGTACTTC. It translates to CASSLGQGAREQYF.

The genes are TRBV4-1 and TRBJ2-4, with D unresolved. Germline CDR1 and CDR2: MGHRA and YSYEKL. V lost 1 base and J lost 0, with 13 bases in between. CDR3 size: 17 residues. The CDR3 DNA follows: TGCGCCAGCAGCCAAGCGTACAGCGTAATAGCCAAAAACATTCAGTACTTC. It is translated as CASSQAYSVIAKNIQYF.

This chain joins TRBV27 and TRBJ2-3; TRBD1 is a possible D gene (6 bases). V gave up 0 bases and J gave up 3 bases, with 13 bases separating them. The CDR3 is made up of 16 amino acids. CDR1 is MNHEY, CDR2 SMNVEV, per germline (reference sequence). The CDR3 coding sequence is TGTGCCAGCAGTTTATCGCAGGGGCTACTTACAGATACGCAGTATTTT. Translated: CASSLSQGLLTDTQYF.

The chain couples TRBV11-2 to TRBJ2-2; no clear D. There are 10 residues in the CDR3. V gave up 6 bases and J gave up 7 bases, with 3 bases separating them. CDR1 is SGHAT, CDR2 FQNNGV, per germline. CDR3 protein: CASSHGELFF. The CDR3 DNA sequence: TGTGCCAGCAGTCACGGGGAGCTGTTTTTT.

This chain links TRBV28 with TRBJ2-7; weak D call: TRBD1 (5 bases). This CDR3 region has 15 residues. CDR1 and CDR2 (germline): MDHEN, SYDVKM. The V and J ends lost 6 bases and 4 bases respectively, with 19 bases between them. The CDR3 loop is CASRLQALPSYEQYF. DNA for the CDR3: TGTGCCAGCAGGCTACAGGCGTTGCCATCTTACGAGCAGTACTTC.

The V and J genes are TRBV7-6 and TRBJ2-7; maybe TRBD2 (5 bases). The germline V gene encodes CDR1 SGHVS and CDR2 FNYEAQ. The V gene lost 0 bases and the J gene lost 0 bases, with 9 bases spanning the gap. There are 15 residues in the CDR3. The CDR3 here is CASSLADSPSYEQYF. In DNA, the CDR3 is TGTGCCAGCAGCTTAGCGGACTCTCCCTCCTACGAGCAGTACTTC.

The CDR3 sequence is CASSGRLQGAHEQYF. CDR3 DNA: TGCGCCAGCAGCGGTCGTTTACAGGGAGCCCACGAGCAGTACTTC. The chain carries TRBV5-1 and TRBJ2-7; D might be TRBD1 (6 bases). From germline, CDR1 is SGHRS and CDR2 YFSETQ. V lost 4 bases and J 5 bases, leaving 19 bases between the germline ends. The CDR3 has 15 amino acids.

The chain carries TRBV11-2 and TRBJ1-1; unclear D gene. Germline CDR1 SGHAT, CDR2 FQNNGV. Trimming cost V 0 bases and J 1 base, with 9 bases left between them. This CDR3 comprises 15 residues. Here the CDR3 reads CASSLDRRKNTEAFF. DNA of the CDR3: TGTGCCAGCAGCTTAGATCGGCGGAAGAACACTGAAGCTTTCTTT.

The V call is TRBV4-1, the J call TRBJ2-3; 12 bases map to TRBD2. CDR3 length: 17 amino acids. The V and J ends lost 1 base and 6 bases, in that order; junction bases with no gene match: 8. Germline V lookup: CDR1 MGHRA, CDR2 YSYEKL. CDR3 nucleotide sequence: TGCGCCAGCAGCCAAGGGAGGTCTAGCGGGAGGGCGGATACGCAGTATTTT. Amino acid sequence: CASSQGRSSGRADTQYF.

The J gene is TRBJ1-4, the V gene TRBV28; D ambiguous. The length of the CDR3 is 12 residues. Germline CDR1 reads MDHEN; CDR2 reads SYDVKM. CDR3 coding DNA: TGTGCATCCGGCGGTAACAATGAAAAACTGTTTTTT. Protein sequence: CASGGNNEKLFF.

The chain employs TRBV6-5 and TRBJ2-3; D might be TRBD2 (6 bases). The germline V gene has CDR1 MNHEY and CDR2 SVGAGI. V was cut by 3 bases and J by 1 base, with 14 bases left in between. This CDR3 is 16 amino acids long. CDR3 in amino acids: CASSYNGRGGTDTQYF. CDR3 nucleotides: TGTGCCAGCAGTTATAACGGGAGAGGAGGCACAGATACGCAGTATTTT.

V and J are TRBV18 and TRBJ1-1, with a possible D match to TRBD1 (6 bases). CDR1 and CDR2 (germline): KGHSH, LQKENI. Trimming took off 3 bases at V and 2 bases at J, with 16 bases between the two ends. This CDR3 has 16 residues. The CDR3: CASSPLSAGVNTEAFF. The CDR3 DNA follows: TGTGCCAGCTCACCTCTATCAGCAGGGGTAAACACTGAAGCTTTCTTT.